The next 30 T cell receptor beta chains were all read from a single sample in a study of blood T cell repertoires in COVID-19. TCRdb's copy holds only in-frame clones and misses some; the assay was immunoSEQ multiplex PCR. The sample shows tens of thousands of clones, 82% of them seen only once. Sequencing input: peripheral blood. The receptors were gathered from a woman in her sixties or seventies with acute or convalescent COVID-19.

The chain couples TRBV28 to TRBJ1-6; 9 bases fit TRBD1. This CDR3 comprises 15 residues. The V gene end was trimmed by 4 bases and the J gene end by 8 bases; junction bases not matched to a gene: 6. Germline CDR1 reads MDHEN; CDR2 reads SYDVKM. The CDR3 DNA reads TGTGCCAGCAGTTCGGGACAGGGATACTATTCACCCCTCCACTTT. This sequence encodes CASSSGQGYYSPLHF. The whole variable domain, filled in from reference TRBV28 and TRBJ1-6, reads DVKVTQSSRYLVKRTGEKVFLECVQDMDHENMFWYRQDPGLGLRLIYFSYDVKMKEKGDIPEGYSVSREKKERFSLILESASTNQTSMYLCASSSGQGYYSPLHFGNGTRLTVT.

This clone was observed a handful of times. The chain is built from TRBV5-5 and TRBJ2-3, with D possibly being TRBD2 (5 bases). V was shortened by 4 bases and J by 1 base, with 10 bases between the two germline ends. The CDR3 length is 14 residues. Germline V CDR1 and CDR2: SGHKS, YYEKEE (reference sequence). The CDR3 is CASSGSLGTDTQYF. CDR3 nucleotides: TGTGCCAGCAGCGGGAGTCTGGGCACAGATACGCAGTATTTT.

This clone appeared once. The chain couples TRBV2 to TRBJ2-2, with TRBD1 identical over 8 bases. This CDR3 spans 14 amino acids. The J segment lost 8 bases and the V segment lost 6 bases, leaving 8 bases of the junction unmatched. In germline, CDR1 is SNHLY, CDR2 FYNNEI. The CDR3 region is CASSDQGAVGELFF. In nucleotides, the CDR3 is TGTGCCAGCAGCGACCAGGGGGCGGTGGGGGAGCTGTTTTTT.

The chain combines TRBV6-1 with TRBJ1-1, with D possibly TRBD1 on 5 matching bases. V was shortened by 3 bases and J by 2 bases, with 19 bases between the two germline ends. Germline V gene sequence: CDR1 MNHNS, CDR2 SASEGT. This CDR3 is 17 amino acids long. The CDR3 loop reads CASSEALSGGVNTEAFF. The CDR3 DNA reads TGTGCCAGCAGTGAGGCCTTGTCCGGGGGAGTAAACACTGAAGCTTTCTTT.

The rearrangement joins TRBV25-1 to TRBJ2-7, with D possibly TRBD1 on 6 matching bases. V was shortened by 5 bases and J by 3 bases, with 11 bases between the two germline ends. The CDR3 sequence is 13 residues long. Germline values: CDR1 MGHDK, CDR2 SYGVNS. CDR3 amino acids: CASSYVGGYEQYF. CDR3 coding DNA: TGTGCCAGCAGTTACGTAGGGGGCTACGAGCAGTACTTC.

There are a few counts of this clone. This chain connects TRBV7-3 to TRBJ2-7, with 9 nucleotides matching TRBD2. This CDR3 has 15 amino acids. Germline V gives CDR1 SGHTA, CDR2 FQGTGA. The V and J ends lost 5 bases and 2 bases, in that order; junction bases with no gene match: 7. The CDR3 nucleotides read TGTGCCAGCAGCCCCCGGGCTAGCGGGGCCTACGAGCAGTACTTC. Its protein product is CASSPRASGAYEQYF.

The V call is TRBV5-1, the J call TRBJ2-7, with 7 bases aligning to TRBD1. This CDR3 contains 13 residues. Germline V gene lookup returns CDR1 SGHRS and CDR2 YFSETQ. V shed 5 bases and J 4 bases; nucleotides not matched to a gene: 6. DNA of the CDR3: TGCGCCAGCAGTCCCACAGGGGTTTACGAGCAGTACTTC. Translation gives CASSPTGVYEQYF.

The V gene is TRBV28, the J gene TRBJ2-1; 7 nucleotides agree with TRBD1. Germline CDR1 and CDR2: MDHEN and SYDVKM. The J segment lost 4 bases and the V segment lost 2 bases, leaving 8 bases of the junction unmatched. CDR3 length: 16 residues. Here the CDR3 reads CASSLRSTTGYNEQFF. CDR3 DNA: TGTGCCAGCAGTTTACGCTCGACGACAGGGTACAATGAGCAGTTCTTC.

The chain joins TRBV25-1 to TRBJ1-1; TRBD1 agrees at 7 bases. With 8 bases clipped from V and 1 base from J, the junction kept 10 bases outside the gene matches. The CDR3 has 15 amino acids. Looked up from germline, CDR1 is MGHDK and CDR2 is SYGVNS. In DNA, the CDR3 is TGTGCCAGCCACATTACAGGGGACTGGAACACTGAAGCTTTCTTT. Protein sequence: CASHITGDWNTEAFF.

In this sample, this clone turned up a few times. The chain joins TRBV6-5 to TRBJ1-6, with D perhaps TRBD1 (5 bases). With 7 bases removed from V and 6 bases from J, the gap between germline ends came to 7 bases. The CDR3 has 12 residues. Germline CDR1 reads MNHEY; CDR2 reads SVGAGI. CDR3 amino acids: CASKDINSPLHF. The CDR3 DNA sequence: TGTGCCAGCAAGGACATTAATTCACCCCTCCACTTT.

The rearrangement joins TRBV5-1 to TRBJ1-1; TRBD1 agrees at 7 bases. V dropped 7 bases and J dropped 1; count of bases not matched to a gene: 10. Germline lookup yields CDR1 SGHRS and CDR2 YFSETQ. The CDR3 totals 15 residues. The CDR3, as DNA: TGCGCCAGCGCCCTAGGGGGCAGAACGAACACTGAAGCTTTCTTT. It codes for CASALGGRTNTEAFF.

V usage is TRBV2 and J usage is TRBJ1-5, with TRBD1 matching 11 bases. Trimming at V came to 9 bases and at J to 6 bases, leaving 13 bases not matched to a gene. Germline V lookup: CDR1 SNHLY, CDR2 FYNNEI. This CDR3 has 16 residues. CDR3 sequence: CASQGRTGGFSQPQHF. The CDR3 DNA reads as TGTGCCAGTCAGGGCCGGACAGGGGGCTTTAGTCAGCCCCAGCATTTT.

About this clone: The junction departs from the called germline gene at one end, perhaps through a read error. This chain links TRBV7-7 with TRBJ2-1, with D possibly being TRBD1 (5 bases). This CDR3 region has 13 residues. Germline V gives CDR1 SSHAT, CDR2 FNYEAQ (reference sequence). The CDR3 coding sequence is TGTGCTAGCAGCTTCGCGACAGACAATGAGCAGTTCTTC. Residues: CASSFATDNEQFF.

The V and J genes are TRBV6-5 and TRBJ2-7, with TRBD1 matching over 7 bases. J gave up 7 bases and V 5 bases, and 14 bases lay outside the gene matches. Germline CDR1 MNHEY, CDR2 SVGAGI. This CDR3 contains 15 residues. CDR3 DNA sequence: TGTGCCAGCAGTCCCCAGACAGGGTCGGGCTTGGAGCAGTACTTC. Its translation: CASSPQTGSGLEQYF.

DNA for the CDR3: TGTGCCAGCAGCTTAGAATCGCAGGGGGAACGCTATGGCTACACCTTC. Amino acid sequence: CASSLESQGERYGYTF. The chain combines TRBV7-6 with TRBJ1-2; 7 nucleotides align to TRBD1. The CDR3 loop spans 16 amino acids. With V trimmed by 1 base and J by 4 bases, 9 bases remained unmatched. Germline CDR1 reads SGHVS; CDR2 reads FNYEAQ.

The V gene is TRBV28, the J gene TRBJ2-7; maybe TRBD1 (5 bases). CDR3 length equals 13 residues. V lost 11 bases, J lost 6 bases, and 20 bases lay in between. The germline V gene has CDR1 MDHEN and CDR2 SYDVKM. Written as DNA, the CDR3 is TGTGCCGGCCAGGGAACCCAATTTGGCGAGCAGTACTTC. Protein sequence: CAGQGTQFGEQYF.

CDR3 bases: TGTGCCAGCAGTAGACTACATAGGAACACTGAAGCTTTCTTT. This sequence encodes CASSRLHRNTEAFF. The gene calls are TRBV6-5 and TRBJ1-1; D is undetermined. This CDR3 is 14 amino acids long. V gave up 5 bases and J gave up 1 base, with 11 bases separating them. Per the germline V gene, CDR1 is MNHEY and CDR2 is SVGAGI.

Written as DNA, the CDR3 is TGTGCCAGTAGTATGGAGACAGTGCCGGGGGACACCATATATTTT. As protein: CASSMETVPGDTIYF. The genes are TRBV19 and TRBJ1-3, with D perhaps TRBD1 (5 bases). Trimming cost V 3 bases and J 8 bases, with 17 bases left between them. The CDR3 consists of 15 residues. Germline V CDR1 and CDR2: LNHDA, SQIVND (reference sequence).

The CDR3 nucleotides are TGCGCCAGCAGCTTGTATTCGACAGGGGGCGTCGGTATTGGGGCTTTCTTT. The encoded protein is CASSLYSTGGVGIGAFF. The V call is TRBV5-1, the J call TRBJ1-1, with TRBD1 matching 10 bases. Germline CDR1 SGHRS, CDR2 YFSETQ. Trimming took 1 base from V and 11 from J; bases not matched to a gene: 17. This CDR3 spans 17 amino acids.

Points on this clone: At the DNA level, this CDR3 is encoded by other sequences in the same sample as well. This chain joins TRBV7-3 and TRBJ1-3; 8 nucleotides match TRBD1. This CDR3 region has 15 residues. With 5 bases clipped from V and 2 bases from J, the junction kept 5 bases outside the gene matches. CDR1 and CDR2 from the germline V gene are SGHTA and FQGTGA. The CDR3 protein is CASSPGGSAGNTIYF. DNA of the CDR3: TGTGCCAGCAGCCCAGGGGGCTCGGCTGGAAACACCATATATTTT.

This clone came up a few times. V and J are TRBV19 and TRBJ1-5, with TRBD1 identical over 7 bases. After removal of 5 bases from V and 0 bases from J, the junction contained 16 bases not matched to a gene. The CDR3 sequence is 19 residues long. Germline CDR1 is LNHDA and CDR2 is SQIVND (reference sequence). The CDR3 sequence: CASSFKAGTGTASNQPQHF. In DNA form, the CDR3 reads TGTGCCAGTAGTTTCAAGGCCGGTACCGGGACAGCTAGCAATCAGCCCCAGCATTTT.

This chain joins TRBV24-1 and TRBJ2-7; maybe TRBD2 (5 bases). The germline CDR1 and CDR2 sequences are KGHDR and SFDVKD. V lost 5 bases and J lost 7, with 11 bases in between. This CDR3 has 12 residues. The CDR3: CATSGAAGEQYF. The CDR3 DNA sequence: TGTGCCACCAGTGGTGCGGCGGGTGAGCAGTACTTC.

V usage is TRBV18 and J usage is TRBJ2-7; the match to TRBD2 covers 10 bases. Germline CDR1 and CDR2: KGHSH and LQKENI. The CDR3 extends over 16 amino acids. J was trimmed by 1 base and V by 6 bases; bases with no gene match: 9. CDR3 in DNA: TGTGCCAGCTCCGGTAGCGGGGGGCAAAAATCCTACGAGCAGTACTTC. Translation: CASSGSGGQKSYEQYF.

CDR3 nucleotide sequence: TGCGCCAGCAGTACAAATAAAGACAGGGGAAGTTCACCCCTCCACTTT. Encoded protein: CASSTNKDRGSSPLHF. The chain uses TRBV4-1 and TRBJ1-6; 8 nucleotides line up with TRBD1. CDR1 is MGHRA, CDR2 YSYEKL, per germline. The CDR3 length is 16 residues. J was trimmed by 9 bases and V by 6 bases; bases with no gene match: 13.

The chain recombines TRBV5-4 with TRBJ1-4; 7 nucleotides line up with TRBD1. Germline trimming cut 0 bases from V and 7 bases from J; bases unmatched to any gene: 3. The CDR3 runs 14 residues. CDR1 is SGHNT and CDR2 is YYREEE in the germline V gene (reference sequence). CDR3 amino acids: CASSLERDSEKLFF. CDR3 sequence (DNA): TGTGCCAGCAGCTTGGAACGGGACAGTGAAAAACTGTTTTTT. The whole variable domain, remainder taken from reference TRBV5-4 and TRBJ1-4, is ETGVTQSPTHLIKTRGQQVTLRCSSQSGHNTVSWYQQALGQGPQFIFQYYREEENGRGNFPPRFSGLQFPNYSSELNVNALELDDSALYLCASSLERDSEKLFFGSGTQLSVL.

V usage is TRBV10-2 and J usage is TRBJ1-1; TRBD1 agrees at 7 bases. Germline values: CDR1 WSHSY, CDR2 SAAADI. V lost 3 bases, J lost 11 bases, and 12 bases stayed unmatched. The CDR3 loop spans 14 amino acids. CDR3 coding DNA: TGCGCCAGCAGTGAAAGGGATAGGGGGCGATACGCTTTCTTT. This codes for CASSERDRGRYAFF.

This clone was counted a few times. The genes are TRBV28 and TRBJ2-2, with D perhaps TRBD1 (6 bases). The CDR3 has 18 residues. The germline V gene has CDR1 MDHEN and CDR2 SYDVKM. Trimming removed 6 bases from V and 2 bases from J, with 22 bases in between. The CDR3 here is CASSPSRDTSRNTGELFF. In DNA form, the CDR3 reads TGTGCCAGCAGCCCCTCCCGGGACACCTCGCGAAACACCGGGGAGCTGTTTTTT.

V and J are TRBV5-1 and TRBJ1-1; TRBD1 aligns across 7 bases. Looked up from germline, CDR1 is SGHRS and CDR2 is YFSETQ. The CDR3 runs to 17 residues. The V and J ends lost 3 bases and 1 base, in that order; junction bases with no gene match: 12. The chain's CDR3 is CASSSGRTGAGNTEAFF. DNA for the CDR3: TGCGCCAGCAGCTCGGGTCGAACAGGGGCGGGGAACACTGAAGCTTTCTTT.

The CDR3 here is CASSVASGDTQYF. Written as DNA, the CDR3 is TGTGCCAGCAGCGTAGCTTCGGGAGATACGCAGTATTTT. J is TRBJ2-3 and V is TRBV9, with D uncertain. Trimming took 0 bases from V and 5 from J, leaving 7 bases between them. Germline V gene lookup returns CDR1 SGDLS and CDR2 YYNGEE. The CDR3 extends over 13 amino acids.

The J gene is TRBJ1-1, the V gene TRBV28, with a weak D call TRBD1 (6 bases). CDR3 length equals 14 residues. Trimming took 4 bases from V and 0 from J, leaving 9 bases between them. CDR1 and CDR2 from the germline V gene are MDHEN and SYDVKM. CDR3 coding DNA: TGTGCCAGCAGTTCAAGGGGGATGAACACTGAAGCTTTCTTT. Its protein is CASSSRGMNTEAFF.